This T cell receptor beta chain was observed in a study of CD8+ T cells in alopecia areata. Points from the study as a whole: Scalp repertoires also include resident alphabeta T cells from normal skin. Patients displayed less clarity in TCR sharing than mice, a finding possibly related to HLA.

As concerns this clone: What it recognizes is unknown.

The CDR3 length is 14 residues. CDR1 LNHDA and CDR2 SQIVND come from the germline V gene (reference sequence). After removal of 7 bases from V and 7 bases from J, the junction contained 3 bases not matched to a gene. As the sequencing template, cDNA was produced by extracting RNA and reverse transcribing it. The method was immunoSEQ multiplex PCR; TCRdb's version includes in-frame clones alone and lacks a portion of them. The repertoire has about 150,000 clones, 50% to 60% of them found once; the top ten carry around 5%. The sequence was collected from a human donor in good health. The chain carries TRBV19 and TRBJ2-1, with 14 bases that match TRBD2. Sequencing was done on a sample of CD4+ T cells sorted from blood. For the CDR3, the DNA is TGTGCCAGTACCGGGACTAGCGGGAGTAATGAGCAGTTCTTC. Protein product: CASTGTSGSNEQFF. Full variable domain (remainder filled in from reference TRBV19 and TRBJ2-1): DGGITQSPKYLFRKEGQNVTLSCEQNLNHDAMYWYRQDPGQGLRLIYYSQIVNDFQKGDIAEGYSVSREKKESFPLTVTSAQKNPTAFYLCASTGTSGSNEQFFGPGTRLTVL.